The T cell receptor (beta chain) under discussion was sequenced for a study of T-cell reconstitution after alpha-beta-depleted transplantation in children. Findings of the study overall: The study reportedly traced alpha-beta T cells about two months after transplant to several hundred expanded graft clones. T-cell counts and diversity at one year following transplant were attributed mainly to newly produced T cells.

This clonotype was picked up many times. What it binds is unknown. For TCRbeta, the library was prepared with unique molecular identifiers. TCRdb re-derived calls from the PCR reads in MiXCR, one entry per CDR3 protein. The sample holds some 70,000 distinct CDR3 sequences, roughly 4.9% seen once. From germline, CDR1 is MNHEY and CDR2 SVGAGI. V lost 0 bases, J lost 2 bases, and 11 bases lay in between. This CDR3 contains 15 residues. V gene TRBV6-5 combines with J gene TRBJ2-7; possibly TRBD1 for D (6 bases). Sequences were derived from PBMCs, mostly from graft donor cells, sampled 180 days after TCRalphabeta/CD19-depleted stem cell transplant. The clonotype comes from a boy under three years old who had a stem cell transplant for acute myeloid leukemia, so the T cells may come from the graft donor. CDR3 coding DNA: TGTGCCAGCAGTTACTCCAGGTGGGACACCTACGAGCAGTACTTC. Its protein is CASSYSRWDTYEQYF.